This section outlines one T cell receptor beta chain sequence together with its context. V was clipped by 7 bases and J by 4 bases, with 10 bases between them. CDR3 length: 13 amino acids. CDR1 and CDR2 (germline): MGHDK, SYGVNS. The sample originates from a study of blood T cell repertoires in COVID-19. As for the study in general: PBMCs, B-cell-depleted T cells, or T cells provided the cDNA or gDNA that made up the material.

Sequenced by immunoSEQ multiplex PCR; TCRdb stores in-frame clones only, minus some. The profile shows 120,000 to 150,000 clones, 87% of them singletons. The gene calls are TRBV25-1 and TRBJ2-2; D may be TRBD1 (6 bases). The sequence was obtained from a man aged 45-65 years who had recovered from COVID-19. Sample: peripheral blood. The CDR3 reads CASMDRATGELFF. DNA of the CDR3: TGTGCCAGCATGGACAGAGCCACCGGGGAGCTGTTTTTT. Together with reference TRBV25-1 and TRBJ2-2, the CDR3 gives the full variable domain: EADIYQTPRYLVIGTGKKITLECSQTMGHDKMYWYQQDPGMELHLIHYSYGVNSTEKGDLSSESTVSRIRTEHFPLTLESARPSHTSQYLCASMDRATGELFFGEGSRLTVL.